Below, 4 T cell receptor beta chains from the same sample are listed, as sequenced in a study of identical twins. TCRdb independently ran MiXCR on the 5' RACE reads; one entry per CDR3 protein. Here the sample spans 1.5 million or so distinct CDR3 sequences, roughly a third being singletons. Material for sequencing was cord blood. These receptors originate from a newborn girl in good health.

This clonotype was picked up a small number of times. The chain joins TRBV20-1 to TRBJ2-3; D is uncertain. Trimming removed 3 bases at V and 0 bases at J, with 10 bases between. Germline loops: CDR1 DFQATT, CDR2 SNEGSKA (reference sequence). The CDR3 has 14 residues. This CDR3 reads CSARLGASTDTQYF. For the CDR3, the DNA is TGCAGTGCTAGGTTAGGTGCTAGCACAGATACGCAGTATTTT.

The V gene is TRBV6-6, the J gene TRBJ2-1; TRBD2 is a possible D gene (7 bases). Germline V gene data show CDR1 as MNHNY and CDR2 as SVGAGI (reference sequence). The germline V and J ends were trimmed by 2 bases and 8 bases, with 16 bases remaining between them. The CDR3 runs to 15 residues. In nucleotides, the CDR3 is TGTGCCAGCAGTTACGGGGGGGCCGGATCGGATGAGCAGTTCTTC. It translates to CASSYGGAGSDEQFF.

Regarding this clonotype: Being one base from a much bigger clone, this may be a read error. This chain links TRBV6-2 or TRBV6-3 with TRBJ2-5, with D hard to call. The germline gives CDR1 MNHEY, CDR2 SVGEGT. The CDR3 extends over 14 amino acids. The CDR3 protein is CASSRHTTRETRYF. The CDR3 DNA follows: TGTGCCAGCAGCCGACACACTACACGAGAGACCCGGTACTTC.

The chain uses TRBV7-2 and TRBJ2-7; D may be TRBD1 or TRBD2 (6 bases each). CDR1 SGHTA and CDR2 FQGNSA come from the germline V gene. CDR3 size: 14 residues. Between the trimmed V and J ends, which lost 3 bases and 3 bases, there was a span of 12 bases. CDR3 DNA: TGTGCCAGCAGCTTTACCAGGGGAGGCTACGAGCAGTACTTC. As protein: CASSFTRGGYEQYF. The variable domain in full, completed from reference TRBV7-2 and TRBJ2-7, reads GAGVSQSPSNKVTEKGKDVELRCDPISGHTALYWYRQSLGQGLEFLIYFQGNSAPDKSGLPSDRFSAERTGGSVSTLTIQRTQQEDSAVYLCASSFTRGGYEQYFGPGTRLTVT.